This TCR beta chain was sequenced during a study of siplizumab effects on memory and regulatory T cells. The study, taken as a whole, reports: Suppressive capability of dividing Tregs from siplizumab cultures went unverified.

Notes on this clone: Its target is not known.

Germline-derived CDR1 and CDR2 are SGDLS and YYNGEE. V lost 4 bases and J lost 5; bases outside the gene matches: 2. The CDR3 runs to 14 residues. Sequencing was performed with immunoSEQ multiplex PCR; in TCRdb, only in-frame clones are kept and a portion is missing. The repertoire has some 97,000 clones, about 90% of them found once; the top ten carry approximately 0.66%. The TCR comes from a human donor in good health. This rearrangement joins TRBV9 to TRBJ1-5; the match to TRBD1 covers 11 bases. The sample comprised Tregs sorted from blood. CDR3 region: CASSRDRGYQPQHF. CDR3 bases: TGTGCCAGCAGCCGGGACAGGGGGTATCAGCCCCAGCATTTT.